This T cell receptor beta chain was captured in a study of T cells in Graves' hyperthyroidism and ophthalmopathy. V was cut by 8 bases and J by 4 bases, with 16 bases left in between. Germline assignment: CDR1 MNHNS and CDR2 SASEGT. CDR3 length equals 14 residues. Amplified TCR beta CDR3 regions came from RNA transcripts. HTBI primers were the set used in a first-round RT-PCR of the TCR CDR3. MiXCR was run by TCRdb on the multiplex PCR reads, yielding one entry per CDR3 protein. The sample consists of roughly 740,000 distinct CDR3 sequences, roughly 15% of them appearing once. The material sequenced was blood. The clonotype comes from a man between 18 and 35 years old with Graves' hyperthyroidism. The genes are TRBV6-1 and TRBJ2-3; TRBD1 or TRBD2 may be the D gene (5 bases each). CDR3 bases: TGTGCCAGCGGGGGTGGGGATGGGCCAGATACGCAGTATTTT. Its translation is CASGGGDGPDTQYF.